This section outlines one TCR beta chain sequence together with its context. Its antigen is unknown. The germline gene is not matched at one end of the junction; a read error may be the cause. This entry comes from a study of tumor-infiltrating lymphocytes in primary liver carcinoma (dated by TCRdb to 2015 to 2018). About the study as a whole: Between November 2015 and March 2016, a handful of patients in China with histopathologically diagnosed primary liver carcinoma had surgical resection. Of the five patients, three men and two women aged 30 to 69 years, four had hepatocellular carcinoma and one had combined HCC and intrahepatic cholangiocarcinoma. The five patients had tumors of stage T1-T3 N0M0, with maximum diameters ranging from roughly 4.2 to 11 cm. Samples yielded roughly 3.65 to 7.5 million productive TCRbeta reads; read depth did not differ significantly between tissue types. Across five regions of each liver tumor, along with adjacent normal tissue and blood, the study brought together TCRbeta repertoire sequencing, expression microarrays and whole-exome sequencing. A total of approximately 35 specimens from 5 patients, comprising roughly 25 tumor regions, 5 adjacent noncancerous liver tissues and 5 peripheral blood samples, were covered by TCRbeta repertoire sequencing. Reproducibility between technical replicate repertoires was high, with correlation coefficients above 0.98 and mean shared-clone rates roughly 0.86.

Blood RNA was extracted from unsorted whole blood with TRIzol reagent; germline DNA came from the DNeasy Blood & Tissue kit. Chronic HBV infection was present in the patients, and the patients were treatment-naive at sampling. Before surgery, 3 to 4.5 milliliters of peripheral blood were collected into K2EDTA tubes. Including cysteine and phenylalanine, the CDR3 has 15 amino acids. CDR3 DNA only is kept here, 45 bases in frame from base 1. CDR1 and CDR2 were assigned from the germline V gene (reference sequence) as SEHNR and FQNEAQ. On the study overall, not on this receptor specifically: Consistent with antigen-driven expansion, pairs of tumor regions showed higher repertoire overlap (mean around 36%) than either tumor-adjacent pairs (around 17%) or tumor-blood pairs (roughly 15%). Because only the TCR beta chain was sequenced and unpaired alpha chains were not captured, true repertoire diversity is likely underestimated. Since the samples were bulk and unsorted, there was no way to compare CD4+ and CD8+ T cell repertoires. The study included only five or six patients, and the authors note findings should be validated in a larger study. Compared with blood, tumors had a significantly larger share of the repertoire taken up by the top 250 clones (p = 0.039).

A constant-region primer and ProtoScript II reverse transcriptase were used to reverse-transcribe TCRbeta-specific cDNA from around 540 ng total RNA. The TCRbeta libraries were prepared through three rounds of nested multiplex PCR following a slightly modified ARM-PCR procedure. The first two PCR rounds used multiplex TRBV1-TRBV30 forward primers with a Cbeta reverse primer, each for around 10 cycles. A final 25-cycle PCR with Deep VentR polymerase added sample barcodes and Illumina adapters. Before sequencing, amplicons of 200-500 bp were gel-purified using a QIAquick gel extraction kit. An Illumina HiSeq 2500 was used to sequence the TCRbeta amplicons, generating 250-bp paired-end reads. The authors processed their data as follows. Quality trimming of reads was performed with Trimmomatic v0.33, and paired reads were merged with FLASH v1.2.11 so that full CDR3 sequences could be recovered. MiGEC v1.2.1b assigned V, D and J germline segments to the rearranged TCRbeta sequences. Clonotype statistics, along with Shannon-Wiener diversity indices, were calculated using VDJtools v1.0.0. To cut down on sampling bias, every analysis after diversity analysis relied on just the 250 most abundant clonotypes from each sample. TCRdb's own reprocessing of the public reads used fastp at Q25 and MiXCR and kept productive beta chains. CDR3 protein duplicates are merged, each entry listing the most common genes and DNA. For this entry, the V and J calls and clone size follow TCRdb and not the study's own pipeline. This sample has just over 300,000 distinct CDR3 sequences in its table, and 50% to 60% of those were observed once. Of the sample, more than 15% falls within the top ten clones.

Sequenced sample: peripheral blood. The chain was built from TRBV7-9 and TRBJ2-1; 9 middle bases align to TRBD2. The source is a woman aged 25 to 45 with primary liver carcinoma and hepatitis B virus infection. The DNA is TGTGTCAGCAGCTTTAGCGGGAGAGACTACAATGAGCAGTTCTTC. This sequence encodes CVSSFSGRDYNEQFF. The reference TRBV7-9 and TRBJ2-1 proteins fill in what lies around the CDR3, so the full variable domain reads DTGVSQNPRHKITKRGQNVTFRCDPISEHNRLYWYRQTLGQGPEFLTYFQNEAQLEKSRLLSDRFSAERPKGSFSTLEIQRTEQGDSAMYLCVSSFSGRDYNEQFFGPGTRLTVL.